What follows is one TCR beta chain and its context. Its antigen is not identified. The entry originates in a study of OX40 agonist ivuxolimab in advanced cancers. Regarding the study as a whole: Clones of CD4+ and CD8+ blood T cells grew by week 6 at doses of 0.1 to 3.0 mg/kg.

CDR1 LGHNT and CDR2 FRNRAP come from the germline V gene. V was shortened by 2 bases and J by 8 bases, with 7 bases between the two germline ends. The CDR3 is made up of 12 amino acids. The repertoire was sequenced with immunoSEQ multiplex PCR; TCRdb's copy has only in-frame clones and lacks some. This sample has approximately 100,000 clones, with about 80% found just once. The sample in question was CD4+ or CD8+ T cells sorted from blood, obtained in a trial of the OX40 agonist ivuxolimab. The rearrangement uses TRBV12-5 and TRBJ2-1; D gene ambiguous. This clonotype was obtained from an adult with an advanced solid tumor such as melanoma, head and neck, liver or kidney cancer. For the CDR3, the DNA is TGTGCTAGTGGTTTGAGTGTCGATGAGCAGTTCTTC. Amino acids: CASGLSVDEQFF.